This TCR beta chain was observed in a study of blood T cells in healthy people across ages. The sample holds a few counts of this clonotype. Combining a sample-barcoded 5' primer with a J-beta primer mix, a second PCR ran for about 6 to 11 cycles. Each CDR3 protein gets one entry after TCRdb re-called the 5' RACE reads with MiXCR. The sample comprises 2 million or so distinct CDR3 sequences, about 49% of which are singletons, and less than 2.5% rests with the top ten. This TCR was recovered from a woman aged 40 to 50 in good health. The sequenced sample was blood.

Here the CDR3 DNA reads TGCAGCGTCACCCTGGGGACAGGGGCTAACTATGGCTACACCTTC. Amino acids: CSVTLGTGANYGYTF. J is TRBJ1-2 and V is TRBV29-1, with 10 positions matching TRBD1. CDR1 and CDR2 from the germline V gene are SQVTM and ANQGSEA. The CDR3 is 15 residues long. Germline trimming cut 6 bases from V and 0 bases from J; bases unmatched to any gene: 7.